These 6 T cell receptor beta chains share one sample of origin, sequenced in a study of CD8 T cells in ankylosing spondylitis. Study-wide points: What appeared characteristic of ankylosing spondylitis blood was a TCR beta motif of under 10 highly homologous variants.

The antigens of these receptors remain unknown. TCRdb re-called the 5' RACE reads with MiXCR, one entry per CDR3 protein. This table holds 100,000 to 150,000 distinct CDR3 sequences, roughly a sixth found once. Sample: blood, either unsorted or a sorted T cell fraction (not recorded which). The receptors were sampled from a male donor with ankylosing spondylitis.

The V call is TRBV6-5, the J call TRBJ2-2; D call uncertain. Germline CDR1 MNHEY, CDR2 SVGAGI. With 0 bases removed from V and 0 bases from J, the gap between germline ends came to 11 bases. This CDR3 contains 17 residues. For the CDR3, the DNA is TGTGCCAGCAGTTACTCCTTGAGCGTCGCGAACACCGGGGAGCTGTTTTTT. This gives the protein CASSYSLSVANTGELFF.

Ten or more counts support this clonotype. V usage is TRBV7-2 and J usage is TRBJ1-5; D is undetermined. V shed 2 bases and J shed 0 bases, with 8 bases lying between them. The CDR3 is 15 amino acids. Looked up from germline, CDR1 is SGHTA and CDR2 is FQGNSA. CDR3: CASSLSRYSNQPQHF. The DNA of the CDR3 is TGTGCCAGCAGCTTATCACGTTATAGCAATCAGCCCCAGCATTTT.

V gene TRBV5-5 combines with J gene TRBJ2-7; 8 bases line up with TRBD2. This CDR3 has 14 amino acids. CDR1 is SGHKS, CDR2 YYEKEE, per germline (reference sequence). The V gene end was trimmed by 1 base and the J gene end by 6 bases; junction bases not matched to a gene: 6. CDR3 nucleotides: TGTGCCAGCAGCTTGTGGGTGCGGGAGGTCGAGCAGTACTTC. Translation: CASSLWVREVEQYF.

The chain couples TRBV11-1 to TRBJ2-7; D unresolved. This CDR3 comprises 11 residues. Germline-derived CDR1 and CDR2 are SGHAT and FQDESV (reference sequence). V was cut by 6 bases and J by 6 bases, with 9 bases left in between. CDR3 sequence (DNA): TGTGCCAGCAGAGCCGCGGCCGAGCAGTACTTC. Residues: CASRAAAEQYF. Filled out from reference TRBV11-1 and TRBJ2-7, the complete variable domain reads EAEVAQSPRYKITEKSQAVAFWCDPISGHATLYWYRQILGQGPELLVQFQDESVVDDSQLPKDRFSAERLKGVDSTLKIQPAELGDSAMYLCASRAAAEQYFGPGTRLTVT.

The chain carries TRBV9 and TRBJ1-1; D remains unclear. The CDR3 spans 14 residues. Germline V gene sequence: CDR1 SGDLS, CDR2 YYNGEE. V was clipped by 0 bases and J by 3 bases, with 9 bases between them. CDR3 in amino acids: CASSVVSGHTEAFF. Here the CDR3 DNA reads TGTGCCAGCAGCGTAGTGAGTGGGCACACTGAAGCTTTCTTT.

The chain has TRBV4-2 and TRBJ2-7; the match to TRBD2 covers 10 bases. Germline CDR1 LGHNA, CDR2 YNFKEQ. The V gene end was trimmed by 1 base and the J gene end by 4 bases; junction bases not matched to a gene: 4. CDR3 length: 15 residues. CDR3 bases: TGTGCCAGCAGCCAAGGGCTAGCGGGAGAATACGAGCAGTACTTC. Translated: CASSQGLAGEYEQYF.